This TCR beta chain comes out of a study of T cell responses to AZD1222 COVID-19 vaccine. Study-level findings and limits: When two AZD1222 doses had been given, Spike-specific TCR breadth and depth rose. Per reports, nearly half of all spike-specific TCRs target regions that are unmutated in variants. Among vaccine-associated CD4 TCRs, coverage spanned spike, with dominance at 160-218 and 743-854. Donors in the cohort were predominantly white British and more often female, and clonal diversity was possibly underestimated.

Concerning this clone: The antigen remains undetermined.

The CDR3 consists of 17 residues. Trimming removed 8 bases from V and 0 bases from J; junction bases left unmatched: 7. Germline V gene sequence: CDR1 MDHEN, CDR2 SYDVKM. Some clones are missing from TCRdb's copy, which holds only in-frame ones; the method was immunoSEQ multiplex PCR. There are fewer than 110,000 clones in the sample; more than 70% occur only once, and roughly 6.5% lies in the top ten. This sequence was found in an adult in good health. Sequenced material: peripheral blood, taken on day 0 of AZD1222 vaccination. The rearrangement links TRBV28 to TRBJ1-6, with 10 bases lining up with TRBD1. The DNA for the CDR3 is TGTGCCAGCCTGACAGGGGGCTCCGGCTCCTATAATTCACCCCTCCACTTT. It codes for CASLTGGSGSYNSPLHF.